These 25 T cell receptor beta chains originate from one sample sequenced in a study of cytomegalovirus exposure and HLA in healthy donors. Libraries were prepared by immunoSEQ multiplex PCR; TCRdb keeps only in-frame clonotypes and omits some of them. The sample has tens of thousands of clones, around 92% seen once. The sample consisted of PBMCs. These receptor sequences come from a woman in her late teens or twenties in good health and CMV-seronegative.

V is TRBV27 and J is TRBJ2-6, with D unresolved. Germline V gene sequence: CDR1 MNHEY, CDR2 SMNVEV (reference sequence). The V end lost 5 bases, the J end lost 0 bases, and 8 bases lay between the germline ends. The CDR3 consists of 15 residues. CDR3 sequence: CASSTPSSGANVLTF. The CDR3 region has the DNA TGTGCCAGCAGTACTCCCTCCTCTGGGGCCAACGTCCTGACTTTC. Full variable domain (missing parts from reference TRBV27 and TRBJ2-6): EAQVTQNPRYLITVTGKKLTVTCSQNMNHEYMSWYRQDPGLGLRQIYYSMNVEVTDKGDVPEGYKVSRKEKRNFPLILESPSPNQTSLYFCASSTPSSGANVLTFGAGSRLTVL.

The CDR3 region is CASSLQGGGYEQYF. CDR3 in DNA: TGCGCCAGCAGCTTACAGGGAGGGGGGTACGAGCAGTACTTC. The genes are TRBV5-1 and TRBJ2-7, with a possible D match to TRBD2 (7 bases). Trimming took off 2 bases at V and 4 bases at J, with 13 bases between the two ends. This CDR3 comprises 14 residues. Looked up from germline, CDR1 is SGHRS and CDR2 is YFSETQ.

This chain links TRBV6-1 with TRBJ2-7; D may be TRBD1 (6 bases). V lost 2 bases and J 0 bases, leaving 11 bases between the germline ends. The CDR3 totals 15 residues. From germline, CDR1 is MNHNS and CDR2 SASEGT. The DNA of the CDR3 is TGTGCCAGCAGTGAAAGACAGGAGAGCTCCTACGAGCAGTACTTC. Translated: CASSERQESSYEQYF.

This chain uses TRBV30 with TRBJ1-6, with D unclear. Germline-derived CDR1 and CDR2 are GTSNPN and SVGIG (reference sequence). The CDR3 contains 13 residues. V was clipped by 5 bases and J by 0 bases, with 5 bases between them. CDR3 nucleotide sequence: TGTGCCTGGCGGAGCTCCTATAATTCACCCCTCCACTTT. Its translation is CAWRSSYNSPLHF.

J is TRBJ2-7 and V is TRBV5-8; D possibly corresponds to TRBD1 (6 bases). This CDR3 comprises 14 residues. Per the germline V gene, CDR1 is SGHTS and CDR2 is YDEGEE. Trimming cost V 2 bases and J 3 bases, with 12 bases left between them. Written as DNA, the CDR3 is TGTGCCAGCAGCTTACCGGGACAAAACTACGAGCAGTACTTC. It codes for CASSLPGQNYEQYF.

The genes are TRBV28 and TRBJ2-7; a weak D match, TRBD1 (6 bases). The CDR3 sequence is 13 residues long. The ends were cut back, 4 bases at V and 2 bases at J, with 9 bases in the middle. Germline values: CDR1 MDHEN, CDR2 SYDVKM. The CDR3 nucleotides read TGTGCCAGCAGTTCAAGGACAGCCTACGAGCAGTACTTC. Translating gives CASSSRTAYEQYF.

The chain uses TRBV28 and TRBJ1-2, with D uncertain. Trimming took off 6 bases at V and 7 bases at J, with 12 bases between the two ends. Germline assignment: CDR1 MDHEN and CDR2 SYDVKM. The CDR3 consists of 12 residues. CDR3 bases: TGTGCCAGCAGCCCCGGTACGGGTGGCTACACCTTC. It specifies CASSPGTGGYTF.

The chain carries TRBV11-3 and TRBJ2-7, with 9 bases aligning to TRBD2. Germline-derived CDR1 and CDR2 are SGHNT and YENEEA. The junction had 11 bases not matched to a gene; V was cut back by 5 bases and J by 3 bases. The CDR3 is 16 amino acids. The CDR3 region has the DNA TGTGCCAGCAGCCCAGATGCTGGACTAGCGCTCTACGAGCAGTACTTC. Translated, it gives CASSPDAGLALYEQYF.

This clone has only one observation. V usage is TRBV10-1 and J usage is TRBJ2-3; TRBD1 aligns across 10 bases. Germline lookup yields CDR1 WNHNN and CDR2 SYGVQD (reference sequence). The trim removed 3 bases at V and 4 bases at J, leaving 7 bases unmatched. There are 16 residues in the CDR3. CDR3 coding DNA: TGCGCCAGCAGTGAAGCCGGGACAGGGGTCGCAGATACGCAGTATTTT. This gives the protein CASSEAGTGVADTQYF.

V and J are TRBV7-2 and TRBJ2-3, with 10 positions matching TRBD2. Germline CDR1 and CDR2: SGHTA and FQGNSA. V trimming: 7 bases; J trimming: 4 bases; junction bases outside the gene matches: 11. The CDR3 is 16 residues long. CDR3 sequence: CASTELAGTPADTQYF. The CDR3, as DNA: TGTGCCAGCACGGAACTAGCGGGAACCCCTGCAGATACGCAGTATTTT.

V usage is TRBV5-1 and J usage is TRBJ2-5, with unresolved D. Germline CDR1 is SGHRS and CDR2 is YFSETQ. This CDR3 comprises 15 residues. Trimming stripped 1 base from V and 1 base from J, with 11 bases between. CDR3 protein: CASSLNAGTQETQYF. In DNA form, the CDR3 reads TGCGCCAGCAGCTTGAATGCAGGCACCCAAGAGACCCAGTACTTC.

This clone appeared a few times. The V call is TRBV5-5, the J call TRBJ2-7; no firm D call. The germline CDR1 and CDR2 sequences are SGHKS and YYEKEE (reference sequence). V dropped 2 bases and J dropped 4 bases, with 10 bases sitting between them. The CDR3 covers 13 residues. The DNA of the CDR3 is TGTGCCAGCAGCTTTTTCCCAGAATACGAGCAGTACTTC. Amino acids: CASSFFPEYEQYF.

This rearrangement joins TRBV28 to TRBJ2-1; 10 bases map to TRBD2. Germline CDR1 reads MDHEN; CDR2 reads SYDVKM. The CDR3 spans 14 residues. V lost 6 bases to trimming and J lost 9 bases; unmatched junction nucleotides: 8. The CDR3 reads CASRGGLAISEQFF. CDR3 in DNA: TGTGCCAGCAGGGGGGGACTAGCGATAAGTGAGCAGTTCTTC.

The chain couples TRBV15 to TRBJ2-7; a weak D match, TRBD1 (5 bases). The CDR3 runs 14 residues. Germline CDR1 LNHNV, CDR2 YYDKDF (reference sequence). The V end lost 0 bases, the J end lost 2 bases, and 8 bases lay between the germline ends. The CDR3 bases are TGTGCCACCAGCAGAGAACAGGCCACCTACGAGCAGTACTTC. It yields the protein CATSREQATYEQYF.

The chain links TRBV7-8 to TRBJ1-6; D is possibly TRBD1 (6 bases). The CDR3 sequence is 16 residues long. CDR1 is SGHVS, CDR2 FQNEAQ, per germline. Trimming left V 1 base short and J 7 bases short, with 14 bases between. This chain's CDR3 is CASSLVLQGRNSPLHF. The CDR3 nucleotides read TGTGCCAGCAGCTTAGTCTTACAGGGACGGAATTCACCCCTCCACTTT.

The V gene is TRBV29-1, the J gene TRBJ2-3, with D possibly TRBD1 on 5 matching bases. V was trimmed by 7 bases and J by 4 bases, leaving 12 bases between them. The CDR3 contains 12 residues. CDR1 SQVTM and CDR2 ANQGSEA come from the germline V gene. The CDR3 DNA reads TGCAGCGCCGATAAGGGGTCAGATACGCAGTATTTT. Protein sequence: CSADKGSDTQYF.

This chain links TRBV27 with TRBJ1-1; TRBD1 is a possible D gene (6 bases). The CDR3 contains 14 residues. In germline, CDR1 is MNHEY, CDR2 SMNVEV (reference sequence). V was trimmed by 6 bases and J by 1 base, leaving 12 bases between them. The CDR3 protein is CASRRGQSNTEAFF. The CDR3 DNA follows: TGTGCCAGCAGACGAGGACAGTCGAACACTGAAGCTTTCTTT.

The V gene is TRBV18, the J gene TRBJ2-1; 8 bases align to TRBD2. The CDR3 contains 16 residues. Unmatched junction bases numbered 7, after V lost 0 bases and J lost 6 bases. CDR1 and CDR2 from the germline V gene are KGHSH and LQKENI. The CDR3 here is CASSPPNRGGPNEQFF. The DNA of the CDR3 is TGTGCCAGCTCACCACCGAATCGGGGGGGCCCCAATGAGCAGTTCTTC.

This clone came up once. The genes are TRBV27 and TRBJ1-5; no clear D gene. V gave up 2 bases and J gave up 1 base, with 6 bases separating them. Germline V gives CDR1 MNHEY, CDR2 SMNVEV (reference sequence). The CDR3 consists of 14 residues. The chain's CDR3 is CASSLGGSNQPQHF. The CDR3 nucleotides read TGTGCCAGCAGTTTAGGAGGGAGCAATCAGCCCCAGCATTTT.

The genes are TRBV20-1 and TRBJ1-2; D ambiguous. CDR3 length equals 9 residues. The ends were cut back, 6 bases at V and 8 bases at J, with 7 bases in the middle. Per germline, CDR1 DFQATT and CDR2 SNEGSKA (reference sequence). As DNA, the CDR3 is TGCAGTGCCTCCCTGGGCTACACCTTC. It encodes CSASLGYTF.

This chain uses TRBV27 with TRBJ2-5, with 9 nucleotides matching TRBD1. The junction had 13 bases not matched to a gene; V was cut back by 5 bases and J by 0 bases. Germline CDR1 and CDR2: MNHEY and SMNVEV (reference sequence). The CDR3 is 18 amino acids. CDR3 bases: TGTGCCAGCAGTCATCCGGGACAGGGATCGAAGTACCAAGAGACCCAGTACTTC. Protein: CASSHPGQGSKYQETQYF.

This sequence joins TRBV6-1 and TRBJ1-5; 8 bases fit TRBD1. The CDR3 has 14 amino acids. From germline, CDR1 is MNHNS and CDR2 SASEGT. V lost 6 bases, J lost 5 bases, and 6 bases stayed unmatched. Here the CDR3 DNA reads TGTGCCAGCAGGCCCGGGACAGGTCATCAGCCCCAGCATTTT. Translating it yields CASRPGTGHQPQHF.

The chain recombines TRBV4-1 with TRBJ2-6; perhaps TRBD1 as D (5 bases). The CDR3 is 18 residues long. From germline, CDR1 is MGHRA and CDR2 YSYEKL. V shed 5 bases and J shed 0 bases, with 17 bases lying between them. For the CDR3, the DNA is TGCGCCAGCAGCGCCTTAGACAGCGCCTACTCTGGGGCCAACGTCCTGACTTTC. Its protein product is CASSALDSAYSGANVLTF.

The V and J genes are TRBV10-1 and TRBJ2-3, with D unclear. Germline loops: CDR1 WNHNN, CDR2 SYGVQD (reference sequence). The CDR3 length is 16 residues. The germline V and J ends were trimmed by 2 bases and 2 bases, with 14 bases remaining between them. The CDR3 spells CASSEVNTAITDTQYF. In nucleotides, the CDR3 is TGCGCCAGCAGTGAGGTAAATACAGCTATCACAGATACGCAGTATTTT.

The CDR3 reads CASSDSWGRSPLHF. CDR3 coding DNA: TGTGCCAGCAGTGATAGTTGGGGGCGGTCACCCCTCCACTTT. The chain employs TRBV6-1 and TRBJ1-6, with D perhaps matching TRBD1 (6 bases). V lost 3 bases and J lost 10, with 13 bases in between. Germline loops: CDR1 MNHNS, CDR2 SASEGT. CDR3 length equals 14 residues.